This entry lists 26 T cell receptor beta chains sequenced from one sample in a study of monozygotic twins with inflammatory bowel disease. After re-calling the 5' RACE reads, TCRdb lists one entry per CDR3 protein, DNA absent. Its listing shows approximately 120,000 distinct CDR3 sequences. What was sequenced was blood. The origin of the receptors is a human donor with ulcerative colitis or Crohn's disease, or a healthy co-twin of an affected twin (not recorded which).

The V call is TRBV5-1, the J call TRBJ2-2; TCRdb proposes TRBD2, but this gene call is untestable without DNA. The germline V gene encodes CDR1 SGHRS and CDR2 YFSETQ. The CDR3 has 14 residues. CDR3 loop: CASSGLPNTGELFF.

The V and J genes are TRBV27 and TRBJ2-1; the D call from TCRdb, TRBD1, cannot be confirmed without DNA. CDR3 length equals 15 residues. Germline V gene lookup returns CDR1 MNHEY and CDR2 SMNVEV (reference sequence). This CDR3 is CASSRDRGYYNEQFF.

The V gene is TRBV20-1, the J gene TRBJ1-1; without DNA, the TCRdb call of TRBD1 cannot be checked. CDR3 length equals 17 residues. The germline V gene has CDR1 DFQATT and CDR2 SNEGSKA (reference sequence). CDR3 loop: CSARERKTGSLNTEAFF.

The chain recombines TRBV6-6 with TRBJ2-1; the D gene TCRdb calls, TRBD1, cannot be checked with no DNA. This CDR3 contains 14 residues. Germline V gives CDR1 MNHNY, CDR2 SVGAGI (reference sequence). The CDR3 is CATKRGPDYNEQFF.

The chain combines TRBV5-6 with TRBJ2-1; TCRdb lists TRBD1, though no DNA is available to test this call. The length of the CDR3 is 16 residues. Germline values: CDR1 SGHDT, CDR2 YYEEEE. The CDR3 sequence is CASSLAGQLSYNEQFF.

This chain connects TRBV9 to TRBJ2-5; TCRdb's D call of TRBD1 is untestable without DNA. The germline gives CDR1 SGDLS, CDR2 YYNGEE. The CDR3 length is 15 residues. The CDR3 sequence is CASSFGTGGQETQYF.

The genes are TRBV12-3 or TRBV12-4 and TRBJ1-1; TCRdb returns TRBD1, unconfirmable since there is no DNA. There are 14 residues in the CDR3. CDR3 amino acids: CASRFTGADTEAFF.

The V and J genes are TRBV4-3 and TRBJ2-5; the D call from TCRdb, TRBD2, cannot be confirmed without DNA. The CDR3 length is 15 residues. Germline V CDR1 and CDR2: LGHNA, YSLEER. CDR3 protein: CASSQETSRQETQYF.

The genes are TRBV15 and TRBJ1-5. In germline, CDR1 is LNHNV, CDR2 YYDKDF (reference sequence). This CDR3 region has 15 residues. CDR3 amino acids: CATSRDLQGGRPQHF.

The chain has TRBV7-2 and TRBJ1-3. Germline CDR1 SGHTA, CDR2 FQGNSA. The CDR3 has 15 residues. The CDR3 reads CASSLLTVSGNTIYF.

This chain connects TRBV19 to TRBJ2-5; TCRdb's D call of TRBD1 is untestable without DNA. This CDR3 has 14 residues. The germline V gene has CDR1 LNHDA and CDR2 SQIVND (reference sequence). The CDR3 sequence: CASSPGGSGETQYF. Drawing the rest from reference TRBV19 and TRBJ2-5, the complete variable domain is DGGITQSPKYLFRKEGQNVTLSCEQNLNHDAMYWYRQDPGQGLRLIYYSQIVNDFQKGDIAEGYSVSREKKESFPLTVTSAQKNPTAFYLCASSPGGSGETQYFGPGTRLLVL.

The V call is TRBV4-2, the J call TRBJ2-2; checking the TCRdb D call of TRBD1 is not possible without DNA. Germline assignment: CDR1 LGHNA and CDR2 YNFKEQ. The CDR3 sequence is 15 residues long. CDR3 sequence reads: CASSQAREIPGELFF.

The chain links TRBV7-8 to TRBJ1-5; TCRdb proposes TRBD1, but this gene call is untestable without DNA. The CDR3 is 14 residues long. The germline V gene encodes CDR1 SGHVS and CDR2 FQNEAQ. This CDR3 reads CASSLAQGARPQHF.

V is TRBV7-9 and J is TRBJ1-4. The CDR3 sequence is 16 residues long. CDR1 and CDR2 from the germline V gene are SEHNR and FQNEAQ (reference sequence). CDR3 loop: CASSWPPGSTNEKLFF.

J is TRBJ2-1 and V is TRBV12-3 or TRBV12-4. The CDR3 has 14 residues. The CDR3 loop is CASSPLNSYNEQFF.

The chain employs TRBV5-1 and TRBJ2-7; as DNA is missing, the TRBD2 call by TCRdb cannot be tested. The germline CDR1 and CDR2 sequences are SGHRS and YFSETQ. The CDR3 is 18 amino acids. This CDR3 is CASSYFGTSGPSFHEQYF. The complete variable domain, with remaining parts taken from reference TRBV5-1 and TRBJ2-7, reads KAGVTQTPRYLIKTRGQQVTLSCSPISGHRSVSWYQQTPGQGLQFLFEYFSETQRNKGNFPGRFSGRQFSNSRSEMNVSTLELGDSALYLCASSYFGTSGPSFHEQYFGPGTRLTVT.

The rearrangement uses TRBV5-1 and TRBJ2-3; TCRdb returns TRBD2, unconfirmable since there is no DNA. Germline-derived CDR1 and CDR2 are SGHRS and YFSETQ. The CDR3 length is 15 residues. The CDR3 region is CASSFLGPRTDTQYF.

The genes are TRBV6-2 or TRBV6-3 and TRBJ2-2; TCRdb reports TRBD1, a call that lacks DNA to check it against. The CDR3 totals 16 residues. Germline V CDR1 and CDR2: MNHEY, SVGEGT. CDR3 amino acids: CASSDPGQGNTGELFF.

The chain combines TRBV6-1 with TRBJ1-4; TCRdb picks TRBD1, but there is no DNA to check that call. This CDR3 region has 14 residues. CDR1 and CDR2 from the germline V gene are MNHNS and SASEGT. CDR3 amino acids: CASNGGRLGEKLFF.

The V call is TRBV23-1, the J call TRBJ2-7; lacking DNA, the TRBD1 call made by TCRdb goes unchecked. TRBV23-1 is known as an ORF, though its function is uncertain. The CDR3 loop spans 17 amino acids. The CDR3 sequence is CASSQVDWDRGAYEQYF.

The chain employs TRBV10-3 and TRBJ2-1; TCRdb's D gene call, TRBD2, goes unchecked for lack of DNA. Germline CDR1 is ENHRY and CDR2 is SYGVKD. The CDR3 is 17 residues long. The CDR3 sequence is CAISESSGAGADNEQFF.

The chain joins TRBV18 to TRBJ2-7; TCRdb calls TRBD2, which cannot be checked without DNA. CDR1 is KGHSH, CDR2 LQKENI, per germline. The length of the CDR3 is 13 residues. CDR3 residues: CASRGDSPYEQYF.

This rearrangement joins TRBV6-1 to TRBJ1-6; the TCRdb call, TRBD1, lacks DNA for checking. The CDR3 has 16 residues. Germline loops: CDR1 MNHNS, CDR2 SASEGT. The CDR3 region is CASSERRGLWGSPLHF.

The CDR3 spells CASSSQGAGAYDTQYF. The rearrangement uses TRBV6-1 and TRBJ2-3; TCRdb returns TRBD1, unconfirmable since there is no DNA. Germline CDR1 and CDR2: MNHNS and SASEGT. The length of the CDR3 is 16 residues.

The V gene is TRBV7-2, the J gene TRBJ2-4. The germline gives CDR1 SGHTA, CDR2 FQGNSA. CDR3 length: 13 amino acids. The CDR3 loop is CASSVAEGGIQYF.

The chain carries TRBV3-1 and TRBJ2-7. The CDR3 has 12 residues. The germline gives CDR1 LGHDT, CDR2 YNNKEL (reference sequence). The CDR3 loop reads CASSQGKNEQYF.